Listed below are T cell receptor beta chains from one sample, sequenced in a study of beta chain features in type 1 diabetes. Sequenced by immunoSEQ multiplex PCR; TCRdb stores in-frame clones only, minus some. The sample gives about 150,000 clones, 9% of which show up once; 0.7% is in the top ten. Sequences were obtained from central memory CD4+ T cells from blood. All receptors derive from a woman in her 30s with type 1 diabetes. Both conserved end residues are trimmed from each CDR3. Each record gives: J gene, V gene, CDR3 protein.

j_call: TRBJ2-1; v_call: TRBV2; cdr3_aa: ASSEYLAGGGNEQF
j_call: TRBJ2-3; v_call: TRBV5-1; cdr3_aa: ASSYSAQGEEPDTQY
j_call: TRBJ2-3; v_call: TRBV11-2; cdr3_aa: ASSLPGRDTQY
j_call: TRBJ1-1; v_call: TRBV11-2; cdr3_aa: ASSLNPDRAEAF
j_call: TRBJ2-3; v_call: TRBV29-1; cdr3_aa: SVRDRAEADTQY
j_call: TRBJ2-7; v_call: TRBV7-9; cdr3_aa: ASSLGRSSYEQY
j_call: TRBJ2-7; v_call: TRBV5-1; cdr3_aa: ASSLGDTEQY
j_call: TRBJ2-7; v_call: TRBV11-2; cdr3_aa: ASSQFRTSGEQY
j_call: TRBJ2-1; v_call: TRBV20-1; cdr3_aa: SARGWEEQF
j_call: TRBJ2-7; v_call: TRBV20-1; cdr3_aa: SAARTREQY
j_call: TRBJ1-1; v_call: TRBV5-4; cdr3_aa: ASSSGGRGGMNTEAF
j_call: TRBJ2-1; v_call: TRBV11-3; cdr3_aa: ASSRSGTDYNEQF
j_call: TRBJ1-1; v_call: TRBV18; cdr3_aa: ASSPQTGPEAF
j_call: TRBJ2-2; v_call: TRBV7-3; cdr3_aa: ASSLTDSNTGELF
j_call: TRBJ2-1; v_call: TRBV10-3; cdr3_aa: AMSTSGAYNEQF
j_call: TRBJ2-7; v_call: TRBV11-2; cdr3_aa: ASSPLEKRSSYEQY
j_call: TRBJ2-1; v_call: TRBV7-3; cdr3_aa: ASSLAGLSDNEQF
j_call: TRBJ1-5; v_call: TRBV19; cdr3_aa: AARDTNQPQH
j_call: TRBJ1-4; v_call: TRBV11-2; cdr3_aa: ASSRGSFNEKLF
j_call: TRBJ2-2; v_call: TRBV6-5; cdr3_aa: ASSPRGTGELF
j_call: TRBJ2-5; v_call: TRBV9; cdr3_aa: ASSRSGETQY
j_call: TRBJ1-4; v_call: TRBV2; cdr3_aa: AGGTSHFGKLF
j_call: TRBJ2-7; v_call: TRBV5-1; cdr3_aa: ASSWTGQDYEQY
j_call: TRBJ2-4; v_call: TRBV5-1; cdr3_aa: ASSLVQGSDIQY
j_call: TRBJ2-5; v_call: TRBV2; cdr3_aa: ASSELTSGGGETQY
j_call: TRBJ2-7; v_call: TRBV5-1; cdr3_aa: ASSPGTSGIYEQY
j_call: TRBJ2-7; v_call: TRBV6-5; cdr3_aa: ASSYSNADPRGEQY
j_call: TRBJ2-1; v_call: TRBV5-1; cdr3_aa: ASSLVLAGGPSSYNEQF
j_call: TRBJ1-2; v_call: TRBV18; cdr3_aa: ASSPGVMSYGYT
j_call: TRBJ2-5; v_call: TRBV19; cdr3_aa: ASSPTVQETQY
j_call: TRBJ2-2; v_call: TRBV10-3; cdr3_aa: AISEGGRTLTGELF
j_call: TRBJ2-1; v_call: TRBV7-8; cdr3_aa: ASSPLGLAGEDEQF
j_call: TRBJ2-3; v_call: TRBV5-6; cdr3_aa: ASSLGGRHTDTQY
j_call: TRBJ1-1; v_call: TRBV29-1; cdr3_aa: SVRGTEAF
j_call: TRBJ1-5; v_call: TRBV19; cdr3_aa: ASSIQGSNQPQH
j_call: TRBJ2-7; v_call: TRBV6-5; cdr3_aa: ASSSPRDRGSYEQY
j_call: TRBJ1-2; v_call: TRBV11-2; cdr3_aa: ASSSRQGSNYGYT
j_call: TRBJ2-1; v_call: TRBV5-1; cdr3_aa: ASSSAGGAGRYNEQF
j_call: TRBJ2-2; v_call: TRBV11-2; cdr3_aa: ADTAGQGNTGELF
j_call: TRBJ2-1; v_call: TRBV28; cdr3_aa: ASSPSGRGYNEQF
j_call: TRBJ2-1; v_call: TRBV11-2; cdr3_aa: ASRPTGGRGRGGEQF
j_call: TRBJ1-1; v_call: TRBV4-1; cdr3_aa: ASSQDPVPMNTEAF
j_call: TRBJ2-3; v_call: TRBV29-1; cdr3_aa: SVEGTSGSRDTQY
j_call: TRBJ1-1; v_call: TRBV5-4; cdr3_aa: ASSTQGDTEAF
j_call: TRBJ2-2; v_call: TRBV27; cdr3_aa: ASRPGQYTGELF
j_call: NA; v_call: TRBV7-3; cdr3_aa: ASSSESTLVSEQF
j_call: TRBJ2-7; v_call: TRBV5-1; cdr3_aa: ASSLSGYEQY
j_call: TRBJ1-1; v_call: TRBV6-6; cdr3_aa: ASRERQGNTEAF
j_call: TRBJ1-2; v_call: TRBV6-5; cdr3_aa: ASSYEVYSGYT
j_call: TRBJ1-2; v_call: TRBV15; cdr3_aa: ATSRGAGGAGYGYT
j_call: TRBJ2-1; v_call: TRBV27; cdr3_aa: ASSLSSRPPYNEQF
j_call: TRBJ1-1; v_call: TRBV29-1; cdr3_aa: SVAKRLTGAATEAF
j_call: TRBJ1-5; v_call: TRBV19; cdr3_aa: ASQTGASNQPQH
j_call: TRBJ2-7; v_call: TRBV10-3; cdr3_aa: AISVISGSSYEQY
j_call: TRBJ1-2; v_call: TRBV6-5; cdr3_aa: ASRLTGDGGYT